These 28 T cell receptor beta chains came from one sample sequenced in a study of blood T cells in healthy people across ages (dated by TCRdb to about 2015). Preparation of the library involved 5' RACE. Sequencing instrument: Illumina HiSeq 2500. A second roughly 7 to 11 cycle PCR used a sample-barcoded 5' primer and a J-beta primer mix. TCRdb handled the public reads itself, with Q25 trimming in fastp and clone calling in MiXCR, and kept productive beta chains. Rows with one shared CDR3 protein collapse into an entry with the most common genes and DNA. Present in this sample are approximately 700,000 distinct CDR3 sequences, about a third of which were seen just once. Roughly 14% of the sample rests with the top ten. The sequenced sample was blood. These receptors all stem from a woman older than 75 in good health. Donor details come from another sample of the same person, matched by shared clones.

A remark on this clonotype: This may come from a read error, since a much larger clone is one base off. The CDR3 loop is CASSFDRVRSEQYF. CDR3 nucleotide sequence: TGTGCCAGCAGCTTCGACAGGGTAAGAAGCGAGCAGTACTTC. This rearrangement joins TRBV7-2 to TRBJ2-7, with TRBD1 identical over 7 bases. The CDR3 totals 14 residues. Germline lookup yields CDR1 SGHTA and CDR2 FQGNSA. Trimming at V came to 3 bases and at J to 6 bases, leaving 8 bases not matched to a gene.

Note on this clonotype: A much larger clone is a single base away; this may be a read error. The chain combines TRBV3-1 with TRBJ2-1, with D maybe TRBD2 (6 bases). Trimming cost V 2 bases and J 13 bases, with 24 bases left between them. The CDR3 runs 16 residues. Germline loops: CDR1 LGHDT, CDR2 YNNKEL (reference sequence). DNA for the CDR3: TGTGCCAGCAGCCAATTTGGAGGGCGGCTTGGGGAGACCCAGTTCTTC. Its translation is CASSQFGGRLGETQFF.

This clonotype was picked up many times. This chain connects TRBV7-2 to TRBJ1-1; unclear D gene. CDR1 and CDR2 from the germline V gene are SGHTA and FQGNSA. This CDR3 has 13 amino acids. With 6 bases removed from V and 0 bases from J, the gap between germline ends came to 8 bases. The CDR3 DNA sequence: TGTGCCAGCAGGAATCAAGTGAACACTGAAGCTTTCTTT. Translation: CASRNQVNTEAFF.

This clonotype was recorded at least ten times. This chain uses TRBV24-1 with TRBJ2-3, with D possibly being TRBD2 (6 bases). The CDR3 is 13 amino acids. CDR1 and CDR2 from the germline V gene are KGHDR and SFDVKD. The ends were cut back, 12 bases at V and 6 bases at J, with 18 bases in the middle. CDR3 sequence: CASAGTEGDTQYF. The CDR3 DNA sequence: TGTGCCTCCGCGGGAACCGAGGGGGATACGCAGTATTTT.

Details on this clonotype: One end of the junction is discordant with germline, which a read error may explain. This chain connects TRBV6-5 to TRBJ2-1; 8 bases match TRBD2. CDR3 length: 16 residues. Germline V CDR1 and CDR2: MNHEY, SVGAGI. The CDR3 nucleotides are TGTGCCAGCAGTTACCGGGGGACTAGAGCCACCAATGAGCGGTTCTTC. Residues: CASSYRGTRATNERFF.

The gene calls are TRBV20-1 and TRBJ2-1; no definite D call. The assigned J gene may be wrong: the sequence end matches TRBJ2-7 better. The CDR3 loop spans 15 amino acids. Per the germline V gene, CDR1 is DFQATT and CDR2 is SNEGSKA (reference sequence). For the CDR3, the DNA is TGCAGTGCTAGAGGAGGCAGCCACTCCTACAATGAGCAGTACTTC. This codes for CSARGGSHSYNEQYF.

CDR3 sequence: CASSQTRIGGGKNTEAFF. For the CDR3, the DNA is TGTGCCAGCAGCCAAACCCGAATAGGGGGGGGTAAGAACACTGAAGCTTTCTTT. The chain combines TRBV3-1 with TRBJ1-1, with D tentatively TRBD1 (6 bases). The V end lost 2 bases, the J end lost 1 base, and 20 bases lay between the germline ends. Germline-derived CDR1 and CDR2 are LGHDT and YNNKEL (reference sequence). The CDR3 covers 18 residues.

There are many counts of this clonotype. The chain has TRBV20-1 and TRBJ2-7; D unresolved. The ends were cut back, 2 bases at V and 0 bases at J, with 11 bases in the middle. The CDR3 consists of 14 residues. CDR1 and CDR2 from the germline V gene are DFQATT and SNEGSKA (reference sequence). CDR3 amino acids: CSARSPQSSYEQYF. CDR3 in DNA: TGCAGTGCTAGATCCCCCCAGAGCTCCTACGAGCAGTACTTC.

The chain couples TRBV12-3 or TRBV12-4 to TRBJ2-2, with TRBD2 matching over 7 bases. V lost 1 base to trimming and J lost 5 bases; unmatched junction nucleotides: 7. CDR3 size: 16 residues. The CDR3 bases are TGTGCCAGCAGTTTAGGGGTAGGGAGGGAAACCGGGGAGCTGTTTTTT. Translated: CASSLGVGRETGELFF.

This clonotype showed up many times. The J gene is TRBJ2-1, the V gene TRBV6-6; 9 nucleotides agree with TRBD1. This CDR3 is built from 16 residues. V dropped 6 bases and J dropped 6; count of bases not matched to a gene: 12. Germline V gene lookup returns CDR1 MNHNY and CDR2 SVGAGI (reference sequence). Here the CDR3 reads CASRPGQGPGGNEQFF. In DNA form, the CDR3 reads TGTGCCAGCAGACCCGGACAGGGGCCCGGTGGCAATGAGCAGTTCTTC.

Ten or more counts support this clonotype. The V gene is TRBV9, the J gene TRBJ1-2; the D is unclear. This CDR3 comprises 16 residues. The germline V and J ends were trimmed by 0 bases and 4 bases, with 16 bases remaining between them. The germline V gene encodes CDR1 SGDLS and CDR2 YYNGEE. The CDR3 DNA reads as TGTGCCAGCAGCGTAGGGCAGGCCGCTATGGGCTATGGCTACACCTTC. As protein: CASSVGQAAMGYGYTF.

The CDR3: CASSLEGGLSFEAFF. CDR3 bases: TGCGCCAGCAGCTTGGAAGGGGGGCTCTCTTTCGAAGCTTTCTTT. The genes are TRBV5-1 and TRBJ1-1, with a tentative D call TRBD1 (6 bases). The CDR3 has 15 residues. CDR1 SGHRS and CDR2 YFSETQ come from the germline V gene. With 0 bases removed from V and 8 bases from J, the gap between germline ends came to 17 bases.

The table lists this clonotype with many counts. Here the CDR3 DNA reads TGTGCCAGCAGCCCAGTACTAGCGGGGGGATCGGATACGCAGTATTTT. It codes for CASSPVLAGGSDTQYF. The V and J genes are TRBV9 and TRBJ2-3; TRBD2 matches at 12 bases. V was clipped by 4 bases and J by 6 bases; unmatched bases: 9. The CDR3 loop spans 16 amino acids. Germline CDR1 reads SGDLS; CDR2 reads YYNGEE.

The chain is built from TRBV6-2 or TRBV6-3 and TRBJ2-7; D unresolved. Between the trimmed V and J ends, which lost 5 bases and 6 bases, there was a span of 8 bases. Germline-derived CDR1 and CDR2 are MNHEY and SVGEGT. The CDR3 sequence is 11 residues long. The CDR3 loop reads CASSAVSEQYF. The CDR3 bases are TGTGCCAGCAGTGCTGTTTCCGAGCAGTACTTC.

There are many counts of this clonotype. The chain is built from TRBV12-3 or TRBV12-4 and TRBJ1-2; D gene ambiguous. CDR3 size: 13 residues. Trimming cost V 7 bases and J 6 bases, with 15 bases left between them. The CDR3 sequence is CASTQEGLDGYTF. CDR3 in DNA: TGTGCCAGCACCCAAGAAGGGTTGGATGGCTACACCTTC.

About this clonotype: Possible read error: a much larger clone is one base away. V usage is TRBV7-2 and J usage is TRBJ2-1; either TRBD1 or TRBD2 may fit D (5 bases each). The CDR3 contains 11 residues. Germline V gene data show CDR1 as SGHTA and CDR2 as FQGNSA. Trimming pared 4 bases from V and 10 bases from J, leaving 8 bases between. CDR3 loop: CASSCEGEQFF. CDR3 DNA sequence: TGTGCCAGCAGCTGTGAGGGGGAGCAGTTCTTC.

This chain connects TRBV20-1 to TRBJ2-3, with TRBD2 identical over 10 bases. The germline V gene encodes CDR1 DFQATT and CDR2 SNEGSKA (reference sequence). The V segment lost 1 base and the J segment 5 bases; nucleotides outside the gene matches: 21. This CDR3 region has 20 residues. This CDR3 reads CSARVGLRSGGAPDGDTQYF. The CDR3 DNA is TGCAGTGCTAGAGTGGGACTAAGGAGCGGGGGGGCCCCTGATGGAGATACGCAGTATTTT.

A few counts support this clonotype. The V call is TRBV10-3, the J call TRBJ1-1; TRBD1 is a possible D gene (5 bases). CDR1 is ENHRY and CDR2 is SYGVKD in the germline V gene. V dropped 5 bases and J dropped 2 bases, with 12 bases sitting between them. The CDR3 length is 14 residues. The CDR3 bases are TGTGCCATCAGTTCAAGCAGGGTTAACACTGAAGCTTTCTTT. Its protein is CAISSSRVNTEAFF.

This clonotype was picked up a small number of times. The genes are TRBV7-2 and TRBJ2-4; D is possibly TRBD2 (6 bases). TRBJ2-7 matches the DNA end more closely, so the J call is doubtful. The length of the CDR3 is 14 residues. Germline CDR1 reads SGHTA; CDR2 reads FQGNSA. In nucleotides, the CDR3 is TGTGCCAGCAGCTTACAGGGAGGTACCTACGAGCAGTACTTC. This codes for CASSLQGGTYEQYF.

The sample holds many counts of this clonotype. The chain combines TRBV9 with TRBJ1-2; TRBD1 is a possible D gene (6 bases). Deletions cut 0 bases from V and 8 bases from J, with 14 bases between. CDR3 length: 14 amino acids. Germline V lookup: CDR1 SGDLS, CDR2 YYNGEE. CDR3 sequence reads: CASSVVPGESGYTF. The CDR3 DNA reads TGTGCCAGCAGCGTAGTGCCAGGGGAAAGCGGCTACACCTTC.

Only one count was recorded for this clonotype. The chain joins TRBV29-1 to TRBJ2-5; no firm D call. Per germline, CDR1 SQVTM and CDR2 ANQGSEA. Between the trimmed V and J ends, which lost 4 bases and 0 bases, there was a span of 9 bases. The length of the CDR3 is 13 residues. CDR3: CSVAPRYQETQYF. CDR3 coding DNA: TGCAGCGTTGCCCCCCGGTACCAAGAGACCCAGTACTTC.

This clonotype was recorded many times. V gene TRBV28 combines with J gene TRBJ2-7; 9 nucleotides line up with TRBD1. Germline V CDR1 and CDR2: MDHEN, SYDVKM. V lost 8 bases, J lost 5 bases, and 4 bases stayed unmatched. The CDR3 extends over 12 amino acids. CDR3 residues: CASGTGNHEQYF. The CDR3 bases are TGTGCCAGCGGGACAGGGAACCACGAGCAGTACTTC.

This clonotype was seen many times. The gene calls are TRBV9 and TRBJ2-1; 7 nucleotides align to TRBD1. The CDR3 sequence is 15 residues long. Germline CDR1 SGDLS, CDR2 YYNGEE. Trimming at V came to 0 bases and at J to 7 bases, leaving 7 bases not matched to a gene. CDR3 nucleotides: TGTGCCAGCAGCGTAGAGGGGGCCGTTTTTAATGAGCAGTTCTTC. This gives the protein CASSVEGAVFNEQFF.

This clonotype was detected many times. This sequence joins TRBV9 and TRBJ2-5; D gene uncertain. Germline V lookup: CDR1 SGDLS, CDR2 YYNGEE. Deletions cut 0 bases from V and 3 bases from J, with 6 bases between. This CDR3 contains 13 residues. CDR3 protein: CASSVGVEETQYF. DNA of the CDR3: TGTGCCAGCAGCGTAGGGGTAGAAGAGACCCAGTACTTC.

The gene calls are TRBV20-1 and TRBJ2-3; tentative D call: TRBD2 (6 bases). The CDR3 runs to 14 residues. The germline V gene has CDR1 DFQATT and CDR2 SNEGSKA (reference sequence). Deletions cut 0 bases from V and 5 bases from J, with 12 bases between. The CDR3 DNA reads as TGCAGTGCTAGAGACTGGGGGGTCGGAGATACGCAGTATTTT. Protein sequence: CSARDWGVGDTQYF.

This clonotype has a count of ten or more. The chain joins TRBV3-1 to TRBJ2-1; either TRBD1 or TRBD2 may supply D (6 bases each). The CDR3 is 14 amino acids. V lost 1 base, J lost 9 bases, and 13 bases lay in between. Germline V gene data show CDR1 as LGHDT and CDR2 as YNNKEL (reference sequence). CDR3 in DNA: TGTGCCAGCAGCCAAGCACCGGGGGCAGGTGAGCAGTTCTTC. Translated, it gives CASSQAPGAGEQFF.

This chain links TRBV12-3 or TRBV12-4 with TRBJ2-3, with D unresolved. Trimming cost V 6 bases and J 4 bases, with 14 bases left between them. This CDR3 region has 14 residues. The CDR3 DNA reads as TGTGCCAGCAGAAGACGGGTGGGTGCAGATACGCAGTATTTT. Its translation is CASRRRVGADTQYF.

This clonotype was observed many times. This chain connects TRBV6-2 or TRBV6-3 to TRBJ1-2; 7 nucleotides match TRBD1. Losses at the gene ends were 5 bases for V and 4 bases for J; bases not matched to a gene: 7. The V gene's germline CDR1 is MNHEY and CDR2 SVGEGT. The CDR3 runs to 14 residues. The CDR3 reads CASSRGGFGYGYTF. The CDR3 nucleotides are TGTGCCAGCAGTCGAGGGGGCTTCGGCTATGGCTACACCTTC.